Listed here is a single T cell receptor beta chain. The data belong to a study of cytomegalovirus exposure and HLA in healthy donors. The data were produced by immunoSEQ multiplex PCR, yet TCRdb's version contains in-frame clones alone and is incomplete. The repertoire holds about 56,000 clones, roughly nine tenths seen once, with 0.95% to 1.3% in the top ten. Germline V CDR1 and CDR2: LGHNA, YSLEER. CDR3 size: 13 residues. V shed 0 bases and J shed 5 bases, with 6 bases lying between them. This sequence was found in a man aged 18 to 29 in good health and CMV-seronegative. Sequenced input: PBMCs. J is TRBJ2-3 and V is TRBV4-3; unclear D gene. Here the CDR3 DNA reads TGCGCCAGCAGCCAAGATAATGTAGATACGCAGTATTTT. Translating gives CASSQDNVDTQYF.